These T cell receptor beta chains were read from a single sample in a study of cytomegalovirus exposure and HLA in healthy donors. Measured with immunoSEQ multiplex PCR; TCRdb has only the in-frame clones, and not every one. In the table there are approximately 100,000 clones, roughly three fifths of which are singletons. Sequenced: PBMCs. These receptors all stem from a man between 60 and 75 years old in good health and CMV-seronegative. The CDR3 runs from the conserved cysteine through the conserved F or W. A D gene is named only where the DNA matches it firmly. Clone size appears in some rows only: once, few, many, or a class for an expanded clone.

-	-	TRBV19	TRBJ1-2	13	TGTGCCAGTAGTATAAGACATGGCTATGGCTACACCTTC	CASSIRHGYGYTF
TRBD2	-	TRBV27	TRBJ2-5	18	TGTGCCAGCAGTTTTATTAGGACTAGCGGGGGGGAGGTGGAGACCCAGTACTTC	CASSFIRTSGGEVETQYF
-	few	TRBV7-9	TRBJ1-5	16	TGTGCCAGCAGCTCCACACAGGGAGAGTATAATCAGCCCCAGCATTTT	CASSSTQGEYNQPQHF
TRBD2	once	TRBV5-5	TRBJ2-4	15	TGTGCCAGCACCCTGGGACTAGCGGGAGTATACATTCAGTACTTC	CASTLGLAGVYIQYF
-	-	TRBV9	TRBJ1-1	14	TGTGCCAGCAGCGCTCAGCAGGGGTTTTCTGAAGCTTTCTTT	CASSAQQGFSEAFF
-	-	TRBV19	TRBJ1-1	16	TGTGCCAGTACTAAAAACCGCCAGGGGCGGAGGACTGAAGCTTTCTTT	CASTKNRQGRRTEAFF
-	-	TRBV6-5	TRBJ1-1	15	TGTGCCAGCGACGGTCGGAGGGGAGGCCCCGTTGAAGCTTTCTTT	CASDGRRGGPVEAFF
TRBD1	-	TRBV5-6	TRBJ2-7	14	TGTGCCAGCAGCGGACAGGGGCACTCCTACGAGCAGTACTTC	CASSGQGHSYEQYF
-	few	TRBV7-9	TRBJ2-7	14	TGTTCTATTAGCAAGCAGAAGGCGGCATACGAGCAGTACTTC	CSISKQKAAYEQYF
-	-	TRBV11-2	TRBJ2-7	15	TGTGCCAGCAGCTCGTCCCTGAGGGAGACGGGGGAGCAGTACTTC	CASSSSLRETGEQYF
TRBD2	once	TRBV27	TRBJ2-3	14	TGTGCCAGCCGCCGCGGGAGGGTCACAGATACGCAGTATTTT	CASRRGRVTDTQYF
-	-	TRBV5-1	TRBJ2-5	14	TGCGCCAGCAGCTTGTTGCCAGGGCAAGAGACCCAGTACTTC	CASSLLPGQETQYF
-	-	TRBV19	TRBJ2-7	15	TGTGCCAGTATGGGTTGGGGACTGAGCTCCTACGAGCAGTACTTC	CASMGWGLSSYEQYF
TRBD1	-	TRBV7-3	TRBJ2-7	15	TGTGCCAGCAGCCAAGGGACAGTGCCCTCCTACGAGCAGTACTTC	CASSQGTVPSYEQYF
-	once	TRBV23-1	TRBJ1-2	22	TGCGCCAGCAGTCAATCGCCTCGGGGTCAAATCTCCCCATCGACCGAAACCTGGGGCTACACCTTC	CASSQSPRGQISPSTETWGYTF
TRBD2	few	TRBV7-3	TRBJ2-1	16	TGTGCCAGCAGCTCCCGGACTAGCGGGGGGTACAATGAGCAGTTCTTC	CASSSRTSGGYNEQFF
TRBD1	-	TRBV7-8	TRBJ2-2	15	TGTGCCAGCAGCTTAATACAGGGGGCCACCGGGGAGCTGTTTTTT	CASSLIQGATGELFF
-	-	TRBV5-1	TRBJ2-1	17	TGCGCCAGCAGCTCCTCCGGGACACCGGTCTCCTACAATGAGCAGTTCTTC	CASSSSGTPVSYNEQFF
-	-	TRBV28	TRBJ1-3	18	TGTGCCAGCAGTCCCCCACTAACAGGGTATCAAGCTGGAAACACCATATATTTT	CASSPPLTGYQAGNTIYF
TRBD1	-	TRBV27	TRBJ2-7	13	TGTGCCAGCCGGGACAGGGAAGTGGGAGAGCAGTACTTC	CASRDREVGEQYF
-	once	TRBV10-2	TRBJ1-4	11	TGCGCCAGTATCGAGGGTGAAAAACTGTTTTTT	CASIEGEKLFF
-	few	TRBV25-1	TRBJ2-5	13	TGTGCCAGCAGTGAAGTCAAGGGGCAGACCCAGTACTTC	CASSEVKGQTQYF
-	-	TRBV7-9	TRBJ2-7	13	TGTGCCAGCAGCACGGACATATCCTACGAGCAGTACTTC	CASSTDISYEQYF
TRBD1	-	TRBV6-6	TRBJ1-5	16	TGTGCCAGCAGATTTTCGGGACAGATTTTAGGGCAGCCCCAGCATTTT	CASRFSGQILGQPQHF
-	few	TRBV6-4	TRBJ1-1	17	TGTGCCAGCAGTCCTAAGGAGATCGGGTCCTCGAACACTGAAGCTTTCTTT	CASSPKEIGSSNTEAFF
TRBD1	once	TRBV11-1	TRBJ1-6	13	TGTGCCAGCAGCTTCCACGGACAGGCACCCCTCCACTTT	CASSFHGQAPLHF
-	-	TRBV5-6	TRBJ1-2	14	TGTGCCAGCCGGATGAGAGGTTTTAACTATGGCTACACCTTC	CASRMRGFNYGYTF
-	-	TRBV25-1	TRBJ2-7	12	TGTGCCAGCAGGGGGCTCTCCTACGAGCAGTACTTC	CASRGLSYEQYF
TRBD2	-	TRBV5-1	TRBJ2-5	18	TGCGCCAGCAGCCTGGGACTAGCGGGGGCCACGTACCAAGAGACCCAGTACTTC	CASSLGLAGATYQETQYF